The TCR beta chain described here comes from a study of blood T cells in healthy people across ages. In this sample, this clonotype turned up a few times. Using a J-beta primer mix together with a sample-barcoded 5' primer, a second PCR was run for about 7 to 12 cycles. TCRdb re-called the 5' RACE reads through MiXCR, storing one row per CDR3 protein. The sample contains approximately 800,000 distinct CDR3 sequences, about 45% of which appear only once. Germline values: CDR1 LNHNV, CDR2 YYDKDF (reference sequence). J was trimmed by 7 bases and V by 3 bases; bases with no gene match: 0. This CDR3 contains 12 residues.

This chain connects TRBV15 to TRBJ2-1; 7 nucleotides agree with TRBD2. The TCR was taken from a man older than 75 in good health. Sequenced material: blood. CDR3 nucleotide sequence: TGTGCCACCAGCAGTAGCGGGAATGAGCAGTTCTTC. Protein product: CATSSSGNEQFF.